The 25 T cell receptor beta chains listed next were all sequenced from one sample in a study of blood T cell repertoires in COVID-19. Sequencing used immunoSEQ multiplex PCR; TCRdb keeps in-frame clones, though not all of them. Of around 79,000 clones in the sample, around 83% were seen once. Source material: peripheral blood. These receptor sequences come from a woman aged 60-75 years with acute or convalescent COVID-19.

The chain combines TRBV5-1 with TRBJ2-3; D gene uncertain. CDR1 SGHRS and CDR2 YFSETQ come from the germline V gene. V lost 1 base to trimming and J lost 4 bases, with 4 bases between them. The CDR3 runs to 12 residues. The CDR3 region has the DNA TGCGCCAGCAGCTTGTCTTCAGATACGCAGTATTTT. Encoded protein: CASSLSSDTQYF.

In its sample, this clone was seen a few times. The rearrangement joins TRBV5-5 to TRBJ1-1; D is unresolved. V dropped 2 bases and J dropped 1 base, with 6 bases sitting between them. The length of the CDR3 is 13 residues. Germline CDR1 is SGHKS and CDR2 is YYEKEE (reference sequence). CDR3 amino acids: CASSFSANTEAFF. CDR3 nucleotides: TGTGCCAGCAGCTTTAGTGCGAACACTGAAGCTTTCTTT.

V usage is TRBV5-4 and J usage is TRBJ2-2; 7 bases agree with TRBD2. Germline CDR1 reads SGHNT; CDR2 reads YYREEE (reference sequence). The CDR3 extends over 18 amino acids. V lost 0 bases and J lost 0; bases outside the gene matches: 8. CDR3 residues: CASSLGIAGISNTGELFF. The CDR3 bases are TGTGCCAGCAGCTTGGGGATAGCGGGTATTTCGAACACCGGGGAGCTGTTTTTT.

V and J are TRBV10-3 and TRBJ2-1; tentative D call: TRBD2 (5 bases). Trimming left V 2 bases short and J 7 bases short, with 9 bases between. Germline assignment: CDR1 ENHRY and CDR2 SYGVKD. There are 13 residues in the CDR3. CDR3 region: CAISEGQRNEQFF. The CDR3 DNA follows: TGTGCCATCAGTGAGGGGCAGCGGAATGAGCAGTTCTTC.

This chain uses TRBV2 with TRBJ1-1; D is possibly TRBD1 (5 bases). The CDR3 has 13 residues. The germline V gene encodes CDR1 SNHLY and CDR2 FYNNEI. Trimming removed 7 bases at V and 0 bases at J, with 9 bases between. CDR3 coding DNA: TGTGCCAGCAAAAAAGGGGTGAACACTGAAGCTTTCTTT. Its translation is CASKKGVNTEAFF.

This clone was picked up one time. The chain recombines TRBV24-1 with TRBJ2-7; the D is unclear. The CDR3 covers 16 residues. Between the trimmed V and J ends, which lost 0 bases and 3 bases, there was a span of 14 bases. From germline, CDR1 is KGHDR and CDR2 SFDVKD. The CDR3 loop is CATSDLRRSLFYEQYF. The DNA for the CDR3 is TGTGCCACCAGTGATTTGCGTCGGAGCCTTTTCTACGAGCAGTACTTC.

The chain carries TRBV5-4 and TRBJ1-1, with D possibly being TRBD1 (6 bases). Trimming removed 5 bases at V and 0 bases at J, with 17 bases between. This CDR3 comprises 16 residues. Germline CDR1 reads SGHNT; CDR2 reads YYREEE (reference sequence). The CDR3 nucleotides are TGTGCCAGCAGGGGCGGCCCGGGACACATGAACACTGAAGCTTTCTTT. Translating gives CASRGGPGHMNTEAFF.

The chain has TRBV19 and TRBJ1-2; 7 nucleotides match TRBD1. The germline V gene has CDR1 LNHDA and CDR2 SQIVND (reference sequence). With 7 bases clipped from V and 4 bases from J, the junction kept 6 bases outside the gene matches. This CDR3 is 13 amino acids long. The CDR3 reads CASTPDRLYGYTF. CDR3 nucleotides: TGTGCCAGTACCCCGGACAGGCTCTATGGCTACACCTTC.

The chain couples TRBV7-8 to TRBJ2-2; 10 positions match TRBD1. Germline V gene lookup returns CDR1 SGHVS and CDR2 FQNEAQ. The CDR3 totals 14 residues. V lost 6 bases and J lost 7; bases outside the gene matches: 5. CDR3 DNA sequence: TGTGCCAGCAGGACCGGGACAGGGGACGGGGAGCTGTTTTTT. Its translation: CASRTGTGDGELFF.

The chain is built from TRBV11-2 and TRBJ1-1, with D perhaps TRBD1 (5 bases). The ends were cut back, 5 bases at V and 6 bases at J, with 19 bases in the middle. CDR3 length: 15 amino acids. Germline assignment: CDR1 SGHAT and CDR2 FQNNGV. The CDR3 reads CASSVANVGGAEAFF. The CDR3 coding sequence is TGTGCCAGCAGCGTTGCTAACGTGGGGGGTGCTGAAGCTTTCTTT.

This clone was detected a few times. V gene TRBV5-6 combines with J gene TRBJ1-2, with unresolved D. This CDR3 region has 14 residues. Trimming shortened V by 5 bases and J by 6 bases, and 17 bases separated the two germline ends. From germline, CDR1 is SGHDT and CDR2 YYEEEE. The CDR3 coding sequence is TGTGCCAGCAGTCCGGTGGGCCCTATGAATGGCTACACCTTC. Its protein is CASSPVGPMNGYTF.

This clone was counted only a few times. This chain connects TRBV29-1 to TRBJ2-2; a weak D match, TRBD1 (6 bases). V lost 7 bases to trimming and J lost 10 bases, with 13 bases between them. Germline lookup yields CDR1 SQVTM and CDR2 ANQGSEA. The CDR3 covers 11 residues. The chain's CDR3 is CSGRRDKELFF. The CDR3 DNA sequence: TGCAGCGGGCGCCGGGACAAGGAGCTGTTTTTT.

This clone was detected once. This chain uses TRBV5-1 with TRBJ2-4; 9 bases match TRBD1. This CDR3 contains 14 residues. Germline lookup yields CDR1 SGHRS and CDR2 YFSETQ. After removal of 4 bases from V and 5 bases from J, the junction contained 4 bases not matched to a gene. Here the CDR3 DNA reads TGCGCCAGCAGCCTGGGACAGGGCCAAAACATTCAGTACTTC. Protein sequence: CASSLGQGQNIQYF.

The chain carries TRBV5-6 and TRBJ2-7, with no clear D. From germline, CDR1 is SGHDT and CDR2 YYEEEE. V was shortened by 0 bases and J by 0 bases, with 7 bases between the two germline ends. The CDR3 loop spans 14 amino acids. Written as DNA, the CDR3 is TGTGCCAGCAGCTTGGGGCTTGGCTCCTACGAGCAGTACTTC. This codes for CASSLGLGSYEQYF.

This clone has just a few counts. The chain has TRBV5-6 and TRBJ1-4; D is unresolved. Germline CDR1 and CDR2: SGHDT and YYEEEE. The CDR3 has 14 residues. Trimming took 4 bases from V and 5 from J, leaving 12 bases between them. The CDR3 region is CASSPAGVNEKLFF. DNA for the CDR3: TGTGCCAGCAGCCCCGCGGGCGTCAATGAAAAACTGTTTTTT. Variable domain in full (rest from reference TRBV5-6 and TRBJ1-4): DAGVTQSPTHLIKTRGQQVTLRCSPKSGHDTVSWYQQALGQGPQFIFQYYEEEERQRGNFPDRFSGHQFPNYSSELNVNALLLGDSALYLCASSPAGVNEKLFFGSGTQLSVL.

This clone was seen a single time. The V and J genes are TRBV5-1 and TRBJ1-4; tentative D call: TRBD1 (5 bases). Per germline, CDR1 SGHRS and CDR2 YFSETQ. This CDR3 is 15 amino acids long. V gave up 0 bases and J gave up 4 bases, with 10 bases separating them. DNA for the CDR3: TGCGCCAGCAGCTTGGGGGGCAGCATTAATGAAAAACTGTTTTTT. It translates to CASSLGGSINEKLFF.

The gene calls are TRBV5-6 and TRBJ2-3, with D possibly TRBD2 on 6 matching bases. CDR1 and CDR2 (germline): SGHDT, YYEEEE. V shed 3 bases and J shed 8 bases, with 25 bases lying between them. CDR3 length: 17 amino acids. The CDR3 DNA reads as TGTGCCAGCAGCTCAACCACGGGACTTTTTTCGGAGGGTACGCAGTATTTT. Amino acids: CASSSTTGLFSEGTQYF.

This clone was recorded only once. This rearrangement joins TRBV2 to TRBJ1-4; D possibly corresponds to TRBD1 (5 bases). V lost 6 bases to trimming and J lost 0 bases, with 14 bases between them. This CDR3 comprises 16 residues. Germline-derived CDR1 and CDR2 are SNHLY and FYNNEI. The CDR3 nucleotides are TGTGCCAGCAGCAGGGCGATACCCTCAACTAATGAAAAACTGTTTTTT. Amino acids: CASSRAIPSTNEKLFF.

The chain employs TRBV30 and TRBJ1-2, with 8 positions matching TRBD1. V shed 3 bases, J shed 4 bases, and the junction held 4 bases outside the gene matches. Germline-derived CDR1 and CDR2 are GTSNPN and SVGIG (reference sequence). This CDR3 comprises 13 residues. The CDR3 DNA sequence: TGTGCCTGGAGCCGGACAGGGCCCTATGGCTACACCTTC. It translates to CAWSRTGPYGYTF.

This chain links TRBV15 with TRBJ1-1, with TRBD1 matching over 7 bases. CDR3 length: 15 amino acids. J lost 3 bases, V lost 0 bases, and 4 bases had no gene match. CDR1 is LNHNV, CDR2 YYDKDF, per germline (reference sequence). Written as DNA, the CDR3 is TGTGCCACCAGCAGAGAGGGACAGTCTTACACTGAAGCTTTCTTT. It specifies CATSREGQSYTEAFF.

This clone was observed a handful of times. The chain employs TRBV5-4 and TRBJ2-1; 9 nucleotides line up with TRBD2. The junction had 8 bases not matched to a gene; V was cut back by 9 bases and J by 1 base. The CDR3 consists of 15 residues. CDR1 and CDR2 (germline): SGHNT, YYREEE (reference sequence). The CDR3 is CATDSGGLSYNEQFF. CDR3 in DNA: TGTGCCACCGACAGCGGGGGGCTATCCTACAATGAGCAGTTCTTC.

The gene calls are TRBV6-6 and TRBJ2-7; 15 bases are shared with TRBD2. J lost 4 bases, V lost 6 bases, and 7 bases had no gene match. The germline V gene encodes CDR1 MNHNY and CDR2 SVGAGI (reference sequence). CDR3 length: 16 residues. The CDR3 spells CASSPGTSGGYYEQYF. The DNA of the CDR3 is TGTGCCAGCAGCCCCGGGACTAGCGGGGGGTATTACGAGCAGTACTTC.

A note on this clone: The same CDR3 arises from other DNA sequences in this sample as well. The chain is built from TRBV6-5 and TRBJ1-2; 7 bases line up with TRBD1. J lost 4 bases, V lost 2 bases, and 4 bases had no gene match. The CDR3 consists of 14 residues. CDR1 is MNHEY, CDR2 SVGAGI, per germline. The CDR3 loop reads CASSYAGGTYGYTF. DNA of the CDR3: TGTGCCAGCAGTTACGCAGGGGGTACCTATGGCTACACCTTC.

V usage is TRBV5-6 and J usage is TRBJ1-6; D uncertain. V was shortened by 4 bases and J by 13 bases, with 12 bases between the two germline ends. Germline V gene data show CDR1 as SGHDT and CDR2 as YYEEEE. This CDR3 region has 12 residues. CDR3 loop: CASSPGLFPLHF. In nucleotides, the CDR3 is TGTGCCAGCAGCCCAGGACTGTTTCCCCTCCACTTT.

DNA for the CDR3: TGTGCCAGCTCACGGGACAGGTGGCCCCAGCATTTT. Translating it yields CASSRDRWPQHF. V gene TRBV18 combines with J gene TRBJ1-5; TRBD1 matches at 8 bases. The CDR3 is made up of 12 amino acids. V shed 4 bases, J shed 9 bases, and the junction held 2 bases outside the gene matches. The V gene's germline CDR1 is KGHSH and CDR2 LQKENI.